Following are 29 T cell receptor beta chains from one sample sequenced in a study of Ad26.COV2.S vaccination and SARS-CoV-2 variants. Documented treatment: over 15 received Ad26.COV2.S at low or high dose, single or two shots; roughly five received placebo; per-sample allocation not given. At day 63 after the first vaccine or placebo injection, samples were drawn. Here immunoSEQ multiplex PCR was the method, and the copy in TCRdb shows in-frame clones only, minus some. This sample has 380,000 or so clones, with 85% to 90% found just once. The input for sequencing was peripheral blood, taken in a trial of Ad26.COV2.S vaccine versus placebo. All receptors come from a person between 18 and 65 years old who received the Ad26.COV2.S COVID-19 vaccine or a placebo.

The rearrangement uses TRBV7-2 and TRBJ2-3, with D possibly TRBD1 on 5 matching bases. There are 16 residues in the CDR3. The V and J ends lost 5 bases and 0 bases respectively, with 15 bases between them. From germline, CDR1 is SGHTA and CDR2 FQGNSA. The CDR3 region has the DNA TGTGCCAGCAGCCCCGGTAGGGGCTATAGCACAGATACGCAGTATTTT. It yields the protein CASSPGRGYSTDTQYF. Supplemented by reference TRBV7-2 and TRBJ2-3, the full variable domain reads GAGVSQSPSNKVTEKGKDVELRCDPISGHTALYWYRQSLGQGLEFLIYFQGNSAPDKSGLPSDRFSAERTGGSVSTLTIQRTQQEDSAVYLCASSPGRGYSTDTQYFGPGTRLTVL.

V usage is TRBV15 and J usage is TRBJ1-4; TRBD1 aligns across 7 bases. The CDR3 runs to 15 residues. The junction had 8 bases not matched to a gene; V was cut back by 5 bases and J by 5 bases. CDR1 is LNHNV, CDR2 YYDKDF, per germline (reference sequence). The CDR3 here is CATSRRDSSNEKLFF. Written as DNA, the CDR3 is TGTGCCACCAGCCGCCGGGACAGCTCCAATGAAAAACTGTTTTTT.

The gene calls are TRBV27 and TRBJ1-1; D unresolved. CDR1 and CDR2 (germline): MNHEY, SMNVEV (reference sequence). This CDR3 has 13 residues. Trimming shortened V by 4 bases and J by 4 bases, and 10 bases separated the two germline ends. The chain's CDR3 is CASSSNRGTEAFF. CDR3 nucleotide sequence: TGTGCCAGCAGTTCAAACCGGGGCACTGAAGCTTTCTTT.

V gene TRBV19 combines with J gene TRBJ2-3, with TRBD1 identical over 10 bases. V lost 4 bases to trimming and J lost 3 bases; unmatched junction nucleotides: 7. CDR3 length: 16 amino acids. The germline V gene has CDR1 LNHDA and CDR2 SQIVND (reference sequence). The CDR3 spells CASSRGQGGGTDTQYF. Written as DNA, the CDR3 is TGTGCCAGTAGTAGAGGACAGGGGGGCGGTACAGATACGCAGTATTTT.

This chain links TRBV5-4 with TRBJ2-1; the D gene is possibly TRBD1 (6 bases). The CDR3 contains 15 residues. Trimming removed 1 base at V and 3 bases at J, with 11 bases between. Germline lookup yields CDR1 SGHNT and CDR2 YYREEE (reference sequence). The CDR3 DNA reads as TGTGCCAGCAGCTTGCGTCAGGGGAACTACAATGAGCAGTTCTTC. It translates to CASSLRQGNYNEQFF.

This chain uses TRBV7-8 with TRBJ2-7; D may correspond to TRBD1 or TRBD2 (5 bases each). CDR1 SGHVS and CDR2 FQNEAQ come from the germline V gene. Deletions cut 1 base from V and 6 bases from J, with 16 bases between. The CDR3 length is 15 residues. The CDR3 protein is CASSLVSRAGTEQYF. The CDR3 coding sequence is TGTGCCAGCAGCTTAGTATCGAGGGCAGGGACCGAGCAGTACTTC.

This clone was detected a few times. The gene calls are TRBV2 and TRBJ2-2, with D tentatively TRBD2 (6 bases). V was shortened by 6 bases and J by 3 bases, with 14 bases between the two germline ends. The CDR3 spans 15 residues. The germline V gene has CDR1 SNHLY and CDR2 FYNNEI. CDR3 in DNA: TGTGCCAGCAGGGGGATTAGGGACTACACCGGGGAGCTGTTTTTT. It encodes CASRGIRDYTGELFF.

The V and J genes are TRBV5-1 and TRBJ1-2, with a possible D match to TRBD1 (5 bases). Germline V lookup: CDR1 SGHRS, CDR2 YFSETQ. Trimming shortened V by 5 bases and J by 8 bases, and 16 bases separated the two germline ends. This CDR3 has 13 amino acids. The CDR3 nucleotides read TGCGCCAGCAGTAATCGACAGATAGGAGGCTACACCTTC. As protein: CASSNRQIGGYTF.

V gene TRBV21-1 combines with J gene TRBJ2-1; TRBD1, the table's D call, lacks a check against the DNA. TRBV21-1 is designated a pseudogene. The CDR3 is 16 amino acids. CDR3 nucleotides: TGTGCCAGCAGCTTTAGAGGGGGTGCCTCCTACAATGAGCAGTTCTTC. Translating gives CASSFRGGASYNEQFF.

The J gene is TRBJ2-1, the V gene TRBV9, with D maybe TRBD1 (5 bases). V was shortened by 3 bases and J by 0 bases, with 10 bases between the two germline ends. CDR1 is SGDLS, CDR2 YYNGEE, per germline. The CDR3 extends over 15 amino acids. CDR3 amino acids: CASSEMTASYNEQFF. CDR3 DNA sequence: TGTGCCAGCAGCGAAATGACAGCCTCCTACAATGAGCAGTTCTTC.

This chain joins TRBV28 and TRBJ2-5, with 10 nucleotides matching TRBD1. The CDR3 is 17 residues long. The ends lost 6 bases at V and 3 bases at J; junction bases unmatched: 13. The germline V gene has CDR1 MDHEN and CDR2 SYDVKM. Here the CDR3 DNA reads TGTGCCAGCAGCGGGGGACAGGGGAAAGGAATTGAAGAGACCCAGTACTTC. Translated, it gives CASSGGQGKGIEETQYF.

This chain connects TRBV28 to TRBJ2-7; TRBD2 matches 9 bases. Germline-derived CDR1 and CDR2 are MDHEN and SYDVKM. V shed 5 bases, J shed 1 base, and the junction held 3 bases outside the gene matches. This CDR3 contains 14 residues. The CDR3 DNA is TGTGCCAGCAGTCCTGGACTAGCGTCCTACGAGCAGTACTTC. Translated, it gives CASSPGLASYEQYF.

This chain connects TRBV12-3 or TRBV12-4 to TRBJ1-5; tentative D call: TRBD1 (5 bases). This CDR3 comprises 13 residues. Trimming cost V 4 bases and J 7 bases, with 11 bases left between them. The CDR3 bases are TGTGCCAGCAGTTCTCAGGGTTGGCAGCCCCAGCATTTT. Amino acids: CASSSQGWQPQHF.

The chain employs TRBV5-1 and TRBJ2-3, with 10 bases aligning to TRBD2. CDR3 size: 15 residues. Germline loops: CDR1 SGHRS, CDR2 YFSETQ. Trimming cost V 5 bases and J 2 bases; bases outside gene matches: 5. CDR3 bases: TGCGCCAGCAGTACTAGCGGGGTGACCACAGATACGCAGTATTTT. Translation: CASSTSGVTTDTQYF.

The rearrangement links TRBV2 to TRBJ1-2; tentative D call: TRBD1 (6 bases). The CDR3 sequence is 13 residues long. V gave up 6 bases and J gave up 1 base, with 9 bases separating them. Germline V gene sequence: CDR1 SNHLY, CDR2 FYNNEI. CDR3 nucleotide sequence: TGTGCCAGCAGGGGGGGGCTTAACTATGGCTACACCTTC. Translating gives CASRGGLNYGYTF.

V is TRBV5-1 and J is TRBJ2-3; D is undetermined. Germline values: CDR1 SGHRS, CDR2 YFSETQ. The CDR3 has 13 residues. Between the trimmed V and J ends, which lost 4 bases and 0 bases, there was a span of 6 bases. The DNA of the CDR3 is TGCGCCAGCAGCCCCGCTAGCACAGATACGCAGTATTTT. This gives the protein CASSPASTDTQYF.

This clone was seen once. The V gene is TRBV19, the J gene TRBJ2-7; no firm D call. The CDR3 consists of 13 residues. CDR1 is LNHDA and CDR2 is SQIVND in the germline V gene (reference sequence). V lost 2 bases and J lost 1, with 6 bases in between. This chain's CDR3 is CASSISHSYEQYF. CDR3 coding DNA: TGTGCCAGTAGTATAAGCCATTCCTACGAGCAGTACTTC.

V gene TRBV4-2 combines with J gene TRBJ2-1, with unresolved D. Germline lookup yields CDR1 LGHNA and CDR2 YNFKEQ. Trimming cost V 1 base and J 5 bases, with 6 bases left between them. CDR3 size: 13 residues. The CDR3, as DNA: TGTGCCAGCAGCCAAGTAAGGGACAATGAGCAGTTCTTC. Translated, it gives CASSQVRDNEQFF.

The chain is built from TRBV4-2 and TRBJ1-1; D is undetermined. The V end lost 1 base, the J end lost 5 bases, and 11 bases lay between the germline ends. There are 14 residues in the CDR3. Germline CDR1 LGHNA, CDR2 YNFKEQ. CDR3 DNA: TGTGCCAGCAGCCAAGCGGGTGCAGATACTGAAGCTTTCTTT. Translated: CASSQAGADTEAFF.

The genes are TRBV5-1 and TRBJ1-1; D ambiguous. The CDR3 contains 11 residues. Germline lookup yields CDR1 SGHRS and CDR2 YFSETQ. Trimming stripped 0 bases from V and 8 bases from J, with 5 bases between. CDR3 DNA sequence: TGCGCCAGCAGCTTGGGAGGGGAAGCTTTCTTT. Residues: CASSLGGEAFF.

V and J are TRBV7-9 and TRBJ1-2, with a possible D match to TRBD1 (6 bases). Trimming shortened V by 3 bases and J by 8 bases, and 10 bases separated the two germline ends. This CDR3 comprises 12 residues. CDR1 and CDR2 (germline): SEHNR, FQNEAQ (reference sequence). The CDR3, as DNA: TGTGCCAGCAGCTTCTCAGGGGACGGCTACACCTTC. Protein: CASSFSGDGYTF.

Notes on this clone: The sample has other DNA sequences that encode this CDR3 too. The J gene is TRBJ2-7, the V gene TRBV5-1; no reliable D call. CDR1 is SGHRS and CDR2 is YFSETQ in the germline V gene. V was trimmed by 0 bases and J by 6 bases, leaving 4 bases between them. The CDR3 runs 11 residues. DNA of the CDR3: TGCGCCAGCAGCTTGGGCGGCGAGCAGTACTTC. Protein: CASSLGGEQYF.

The chain links TRBV12-3 or TRBV12-4 to TRBJ2-5; D is uncertain. This CDR3 comprises 13 residues. Trimming removed 2 bases from V and 5 bases from J, with 9 bases in between. The CDR3 region has the DNA TGTGCCAGCAGTTTAAGGGTGTCCGAGACCCAGTACTTC. It translates to CASSLRVSETQYF.

The genes are TRBV4-2 and TRBJ1-6, with D unclear. Germline V gene sequence: CDR1 LGHNA, CDR2 YNFKEQ. V was pared by 2 bases and J by 7 bases, with 9 bases between. The CDR3 extends over 14 amino acids. This CDR3 is CASSQTSENSPLHF. CDR3 bases: TGTGCCAGCAGCCAAACCTCGGAAAATTCACCCCTCCACTTT.

The chain couples TRBV19 to TRBJ2-7, with 10 bases aligning to TRBD1. Germline CDR1 reads LNHDA; CDR2 reads SQIVND (reference sequence). The CDR3 length is 15 residues. The trim removed 4 bases at V and 4 bases at J, leaving 7 bases unmatched. This CDR3 reads CASSTSGTGVYEQYF. CDR3 coding DNA: TGTGCCAGTAGTACCTCCGGGACAGGGGTATACGAGCAGTACTTC.

The chain employs TRBV5-1 and TRBJ2-1; D gene uncertain. The CDR3 loop spans 14 amino acids. With 2 bases removed from V and 2 bases from J, the gap between germline ends came to 8 bases. Germline assignment: CDR1 SGHRS and CDR2 YFSETQ. The CDR3 loop reads CASSFSSAYNEQFF. In DNA form, the CDR3 reads TGCGCCAGCAGCTTTTCTTCCGCCTACAATGAGCAGTTCTTC.

The CDR3 DNA reads TGCAGTGCCAGTAGGGGTCCTTCCTACAATGAGCAGTTCTTC. It specifies CSASRGPSYNEQFF. The genes are TRBV20-1 and TRBJ2-1; D possibly corresponds to TRBD1 (5 bases). V lost 6 bases and J lost 1, with 13 bases in between. From germline, CDR1 is DFQATT and CDR2 SNEGSKA (reference sequence). This CDR3 contains 14 residues.

The J gene is TRBJ1-5, the V gene TRBV4-3, with 8 bases aligning to TRBD1. The CDR3 totals 17 residues. Unmatched junction bases numbered 11, after V lost 3 bases and J lost 4 bases. CDR1 LGHNA and CDR2 YSLEER come from the germline V gene. CDR3 sequence (DNA): TGCGCCAGCAGCCAGGAACCCGAGACAGGGGAAAATCAGCCCCAGCATTTT. Protein: CASSQEPETGENQPQHF.

The chain uses TRBV9 and TRBJ2-3; D not certain. CDR3 length: 14 amino acids. V shed 1 base and J shed 5 bases, with 11 bases lying between them. Germline CDR1 SGDLS, CDR2 YYNGEE. The CDR3 here is CASSVFSGLDTQYF. The DNA for the CDR3 is TGTGCCAGCAGCGTATTTTCGGGCCTAGATACGCAGTATTTT.